These 10 T cell receptor beta chains came from one sample sequenced in a study of graft-versus-host responses after intestinal transplantation. Some clones are missing from TCRdb's copy, which holds only in-frame ones; the method was immunoSEQ multiplex PCR. The table records about 97,000 clones, approximately 92% of them present only once. This sample comprised PBMCs, obtained roughly 68 weeks after intestinal transplant. These TCRs come from a human patient who received an intestinal transplant, so some T cells may come from the graft donor.

This chain links TRBV6-5 with TRBJ1-1, with TRBD1 matching 8 bases. Germline trimming cut 6 bases from V and 4 bases from J; bases unmatched to any gene: 7. The CDR3 is 14 amino acids. CDR1 and CDR2 (germline): MNHEY, SVGAGI. DNA of the CDR3: TGTGCCAGCAGCTCCAGGGGGCGGGTCACTGAAGCTTTCTTT. Protein product: CASSSRGRVTEAFF.

This clone was picked up a small number of times. This chain uses TRBV10-3 with TRBJ2-7; either TRBD1 or TRBD2 may supply D (5 bases each). The CDR3 has 13 amino acids. Trimming shortened V by 6 bases and J by 2 bases, and 11 bases separated the two germline ends. Germline values: CDR1 ENHRY, CDR2 SYGVKD. CDR3 region: CAISSGPTYEQYF. The CDR3 nucleotides read TGTGCCATCAGCTCGGGACCTACCTACGAGCAGTACTTC.

The chain uses TRBV6-5 and TRBJ2-5; the D is unclear. CDR1 is MNHEY and CDR2 is SVGAGI in the germline V gene. This CDR3 is built from 12 residues. The V end was cut by 4 bases, the J end by 6 bases, with 9 bases between. The DNA of the CDR3 is TGTGCCAGCAGTTTTGACGGCCAGACCCAGTACTTC. Translating gives CASSFDGQTQYF.

The genes are TRBV2 and TRBJ1-1; D not resolved. V was pared by 6 bases and J by 3 bases, with 2 bases between. CDR3 length: 10 residues. Germline V gene data show CDR1 as SNHLY and CDR2 as FYNNEI. The CDR3 reads CASRDTEAFF. The CDR3 coding sequence is TGTGCCAGCAGAGACACTGAAGCTTTCTTT.

This chain joins TRBV6-5 and TRBJ1-3, with 8 bases lining up with TRBD1. The CDR3 loop spans 15 amino acids. CDR1 and CDR2 from the germline V gene are MNHEY and SVGAGI. V was pared by 5 bases and J by 2 bases, with 5 bases of the junction left unmatched. The CDR3 nucleotides are TGTGCCAGCAGTCGACAGGGGTTGACTGGAAACACCATATATTTT. Translated: CASSRQGLTGNTIYF.

Only one count was recorded for this clone. The chain joins TRBV10-1 to TRBJ2-5, with D possibly being TRBD1 (6 bases). V lost 3 bases to trimming and J lost 5 bases, with 13 bases between them. CDR1 WNHNN and CDR2 SYGVQD come from the germline V gene (reference sequence). The CDR3 extends over 14 amino acids. CDR3: CASSDRTERETQYF. As DNA, the CDR3 is TGCGCCAGCAGTGACCGGACAGAGCGGGAGACCCAGTACTTC.

This rearrangement joins TRBV7-3 to TRBJ2-2, with D possibly being TRBD1 (6 bases). In germline, CDR1 is SGHTA, CDR2 FQGTGA. This CDR3 has 14 amino acids. Trimming shortened V by 4 bases and J by 6 bases, and 12 bases separated the two germline ends. The CDR3 reads CASSSGTPSGELFF. In DNA, the CDR3 is TGTGCCAGCAGCTCAGGGACACCCTCCGGGGAGCTGTTTTTT. Together with reference TRBV7-3 and TRBJ2-2, the CDR3 gives the full variable domain: GAGVSQTPSNKVTEKGKYVELRCDPISGHTALYWYRQSLGQGPEFLIYFQGTGAADDSGLPNDRFFAVRPEGSVSTLKIQRTERGDSAVYLCASSSGTPSGELFFGEGSRLTVL.

The rearrangement links TRBV6-5 to TRBJ1-1; D is unclear. There are 15 residues in the CDR3. The V gene's germline CDR1 is MNHEY and CDR2 SVGAGI. V lost 6 bases, J lost 0 bases, and 14 bases lay in between. CDR3 nucleotides: TGTGCCAGCAGCCCATCGGACGCATTGAACACTGAAGCTTTCTTT. It translates to CASSPSDALNTEAFF.

The chain carries TRBV27 and TRBJ1-5, with D hard to call. CDR1 is MNHEY and CDR2 is SMNVEV in the germline V gene (reference sequence). CDR3 length equals 13 residues. V was clipped by 6 bases and J by 4 bases, with 10 bases between them. CDR3 sequence: CASRLHENQPQHF. In DNA, the CDR3 is TGTGCCAGCAGACTTCACGAAAATCAGCCCCAGCATTTT.

The chain joins TRBV2 to TRBJ1-1; D is possibly TRBD1 (5 bases). The V end lost 2 bases, the J end lost 1 base, and 5 bases lay between the germline ends. The CDR3 length is 13 residues. Germline-derived CDR1 and CDR2 are SNHLY and FYNNEI. CDR3 nucleotides: TGTGCCAGCAGTGAAAGGGGGAACACTGAAGCTTTCTTT. This encodes CASSERGNTEAFF.